These T cell receptor beta chains were read from a single sample in a study of blood T cell repertoires in COVID-19. Only in-frame clones appear in the TCRdb table, and some are missing; sequencing was by immunoSEQ multiplex PCR. The sample includes 350,000 to 450,000 clones, 85% of them seen just once. Material for sequencing was peripheral blood. These receptors were collected from a woman aged 18-29 years with acute or convalescent COVID-19. Both conserved end residues are part of each CDR3. Fields, in order: J gene, D gene, clone size, V gene, CDR3 DNA, CDR3 protein. The D gene is left open where the match is weak. A row's size may be missing; if present it is once, few, many or a size class.

>TRBJ2-5|TRBD2|NA|TRBV5-1
TGCGCCAGCAGTGCCGGGGGGGTCCAAGAGACCCAGTACTTC
CASSAGGVQETQYF
>TRBJ1-4|NA|NA|TRBV15
TGTGCCACCAGCAGCAGGGACTCCACCGGGGAAAAACTGTTTTTT
CATSSRDSTGEKLFF
>TRBJ1-2|NA|once|TRBV5-5
TGTGCCAGCAGCTTGGGTAGGGGCCTAGCTAACTATGGCTACACCTTC
CASSLGRGLANYGYTF
>TRBJ1-2|NA|NA|TRBV28
TGTGCCACCGTAACAGACAACTATGGCTACACCTTC
CATVTDNYGYTF
>TRBJ1-5|NA|NA|TRBV6-6
TGTGCCAGCAGCCCCCCAGGTTCGCACCAGCCCCAGCATTTT
CASSPPGSHQPQHF
>TRBJ1-5|NA|NA|TRBV19
TGTGCCAGTAGTATAGATCGTTGGGGCCGCAATCAGCCCCAGCATTTT
CASSIDRWGRNQPQHF
>TRBJ2-1|TRBD2|NA|TRBV18
TGTGCCAGCTCACCCCGAGGGACTAGCGGGAGGGCCATCGACAATGAGCAGTTCTTC
CASSPRGTSGRAIDNEQFF
>TRBJ2-5|TRBD1|NA|TRBV30
TGTGCCTGGAGCCTTTGGAGGGACAGGGGGCAAGAGACCCAGTACTTC
CAWSLWRDRGQETQYF
>TRBJ1-5|TRBD1|NA|TRBV7-8
TGTGCCAGCAGCCGAGGGGGCAGCAATCAGCCCCAGCATTTT
CASSRGGSNQPQHF
>TRBJ2-5|NA|few|TRBV7-3
TGTGCCAGCAGCCTGGGGCTGAGTCTCCAAGAGACCCAGTACTTC
CASSLGLSLQETQYF
>TRBJ2-3|TRBD2|NA|TRBV10-3
TGTGCCATCAGTGTCCCAGCTAGCGGGAACCTCTCAGATACGCAGTATTTT
CAISVPASGNLSDTQYF
>TRBJ2-3|NA|NA|TRBV28
TGTGCCAGCAGTTATACTAGACCTACCACAGATACGCAGTATTTT
CASSYTRPTTDTQYF
>TRBJ1-2|NA|NA|TRBV19
TGTGCCAGTAGTCTTCTCGGACAGTACTATGGCTACACCTTC
CASSLLGQYYGYTF
>TRBJ2-1|TRBD2|NA|TRBV19
TGTGCCAGTAGTAAGGCGGGAGCTCAAAATGAGCAGTTCTTC
CASSKAGAQNEQFF
>TRBJ2-5|TRBD2|NA|TRBV29-1
TGCAGCGTTGAAGAAGCGGGAGGCCGTGAGACCCAGTACTTC
CSVEEAGGRETQYF
>TRBJ1-1|NA|NA|TRBV21-1
TGTGCCAGCAGCAAAGGAGAGGGAGGCACTGAAGCTTTCTTT
CASSKGEGGTEAFF
>TRBJ1-5|NA|NA|TRBV27
TGTGCCAGCAGTTCGGGACAGCCCCAGCATTTT
CASSSGQPQHF
>TRBJ1-2|NA|NA|TRBV24-1
TGTGCCACCACCCACCCAGGCGCCTATGGCTACACCTTC
CATTHPGAYGYTF
>TRBJ1-1|NA|NA|TRBV16
TGTGCCAGCAGCCATCGACAGAAAGGAACTGAAGCTTTCTTT
CASSHRQKGTEAFF
>TRBJ2-7|TRBD1|once|TRBV15
TGTGCCACCAGCAGGGGACAGGGGCTGACCCAGGGGGACGAGCAGTACTTC
CATSRGQGLTQGDEQYF
>TRBJ1-2|NA|NA|TRBV5-6
TGTGCCAGCAGCCGCCGACAGGAGCGAGATGGCTACACCTTC
CASSRRQERDGYTF
>TRBJ1-1|NA|NA|TRBV27
TGTGCCAGCAGTTTAAATCAGGGATACACTGAAGCTTTCTTT
CASSLNQGYTEAFF
>TRBJ2-7|NA|NA|TRBV28
TGTGCCAGCAGTTTAAAGCTAGGACTGAGGGAGCAGTACTTC
CASSLKLGLREQYF
>TRBJ1-2|NA|NA|TRBV27
TGTGCCAGCAGCTTTGGATTGGGAGCTAACTATGGCTACACCTTC
CASSFGLGANYGYTF
>TRBJ1-6|TRBD1|NA|TRBV28
TGTGCCAGCAGTTCCGGACAGGGGGCAAAAAGGGGTTCACCCCTCCACTTT
CASSSGQGAKRGSPLHF
>TRBJ1-2|NA|NA|TRBV18
TGTGCCAGCTCACCACCGGCAGGGCACTCCTATGGCTACACCTTC
CASSPPAGHSYGYTF
>TRBJ2-3|TRBD2|NA|TRBV6-5
TGTGCCAGCACGGTAGCGGGAGGCACAGATACGCAGTATTTT
CASTVAGGTDTQYF
>TRBJ1-2|TRBD1|NA|TRBV5-5
TGTGCCAGCAGCTTTCGGACAGGGGGTTATCGTGGCTACACCTTC
CASSFRTGGYRGYTF
>TRBJ2-3|NA|NA|TRBV18
TGTGCCAGCTCACCAGGGACTCCCCGGGGGGATACGCAGTATTTT
CASSPGTPRGDTQYF
>TRBJ2-5|NA|NA|TRBV12-3/TRBV12-4
TGTGCCAGCAGTTTGCCCGGAGGGGCCCAGTACTTC
CASSLPGGAQYF
>TRBJ1-2|NA|NA|TRBV4-2
TGTGCCAGCAGCCCCGTGGGGCAGGGCGATAACTATGGCTACACCTTC
CASSPVGQGDNYGYTF
>TRBJ1-5|NA|NA|TRBV19
TGTGCCAGTAGTATAACGCAGGGGACCGTATATAGCAATCAGCCCCAGCATTTT
CASSITQGTVYSNQPQHF
>TRBJ2-2|TRBD2|NA|TRBV6-5
TGTGCCAGCAGAATCAGCGGGGGCAACACCGGGGAGCTGTTTTTT
CASRISGGNTGELFF
>TRBJ1-3|NA|few|TRBV5-6
TGTGCCAGCAGCTTGGGTTGGGGCGCAGGAAACACCATATATTTT
CASSLGWGAGNTIYF
>TRBJ2-4|NA|NA|TRBV6-5
TGTGCCAGATCGGGGTCTCGTATAGCCAAAAACATTCAGTACTTC
CARSGSRIAKNIQYF
>TRBJ1-5|TRBD1|NA|TRBV28
TGTGCCAGCAGTTTACAGGGGGCTTATAGCAATCAGCCCCAGCATTTT
CASSLQGAYSNQPQHF
>TRBJ1-2|NA|NA|TRBV5-1
TGCGCCAGCAGCTTGGGAGGCAGCCCGGCCTCATATGGCTACACCTTC
CASSLGGSPASYGYTF
>TRBJ1-5|TRBD1|once|TRBV19
TGTGCCAGTAGTAGGGACAGGGGGCGAGGTCAGCCCCAGCATTTT
CASSRDRGRGQPQHF
>TRBJ1-3|TRBD1|NA|TRBV18
TGTGCCAGCTCACCCTCAACTCCCGGGACAGGGGGTCTCGCCATATATTTT
CASSPSTPGTGGLAIYF
>TRBJ2-1|NA|NA|TRBV6-5
TGTGCCAGCAGTACCCGGGACTCCCAGCCGTGGGAGCAGTTCTTC
CASSTRDSQPWEQFF
>TRBJ1-5|NA|NA|TRBV18
TGTGCCAGCTCACCATCACGGGGTTTCAGCAATCAGCCCCAGCATTTT
CASSPSRGFSNQPQHF
>TRBJ1-1|TRBD1|few|TRBV5-1
TGCGCCAGCAGCTTGGCAGGGGGCGCGTTGAACACTGAAGCTTTCTTT
CASSLAGGALNTEAFF
>TRBJ1-6|TRBD1|NA|TRBV19
TGTGCCACCCGAAGGGGGCAAGATAATTCACCCCTCCACTTT
CATRRGQDNSPLHF
>TRBJ2-1|TRBD2|NA|TRBV5-1
TGCGCCAGCAGCCCTCCCCCCCTAGCGGGGTCCAACAATGAGCAGTTCTTC
CASSPPPLAGSNNEQFF
>TRBJ2-7|NA|NA|TRBV5-4
TGTGCCAGCAGCTTGTACCAGGGTGCCCACGAGCAGTACTTC
CASSLYQGAHEQYF
>TRBJ1-1|NA|NA|TRBV2
TGTGCCAGCAGTGGGACCAGAAGGCAGGGCAACACTGAAGCTTTCTTT
CASSGTRRQGNTEAFF
>TRBJ1-1|NA|few|TRBV28
TGTGCCAGCACCCTCGACAGCGCAACTACTGAAGCTTTCTTT
CASTLDSATTEAFF
>TRBJ1-2|TRBD1|once|TRBV9
TGTGCCAGCAGCCCCCGGACAGGGCGAGGCTATGGCTACACCTTC
CASSPRTGRGYGYTF